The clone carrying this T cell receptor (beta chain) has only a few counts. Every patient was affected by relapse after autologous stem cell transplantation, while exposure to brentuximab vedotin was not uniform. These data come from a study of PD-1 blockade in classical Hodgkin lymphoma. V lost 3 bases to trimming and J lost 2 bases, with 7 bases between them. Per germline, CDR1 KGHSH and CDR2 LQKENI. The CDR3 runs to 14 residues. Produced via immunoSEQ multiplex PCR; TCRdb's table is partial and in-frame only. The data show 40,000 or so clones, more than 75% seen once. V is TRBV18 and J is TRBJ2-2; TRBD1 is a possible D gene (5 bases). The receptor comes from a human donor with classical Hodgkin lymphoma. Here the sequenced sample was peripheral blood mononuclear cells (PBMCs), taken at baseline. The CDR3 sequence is CASSPDSNTGELFF. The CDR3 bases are TGTGCCAGCTCACCCGACAGCAACACCGGGGAGCTGTTTTTT.